This TCR beta chain was sequenced during a study of T cells in localized non-small cell lung cancer. General observations from the study: Sequencing covered just one tumor region, so heterogeneity cannot be ruled out. Paired adjacent lung recovered a median approximately 62 of the top 100 tumor clones. The greatest T cell clonality was found in uninvolved adjacent lung (higher than in tumor). Longer overall survival was linked to higher blood T cell density.

Concerning this clone: The antigen is not known.

V lost 5 bases, J lost 0 bases, and 8 bases stayed unmatched. The CDR3 runs 16 residues. Germline V CDR1 and CDR2: SEHNR, FQNEAQ (reference sequence). The repertoire was sequenced with immunoSEQ multiplex PCR; TCRdb's copy has only in-frame clones and lacks some. The sample consists of 90,000 to 95,000 clones, under 95% of them appearing once. This specimen was PBMCs, taken before any cancer treatment. This clonotype was obtained from a woman aged 35 to 70 with stage II squamous cell lung carcinoma. The chain carries TRBV7-9 and TRBJ2-3; TRBD1 aligns across 7 bases. The CDR3 DNA is TGTGCCAGCAGCCTCGTGGGACAGCTTAGCACAGATACGCAGTATTTT. Translation gives CASSLVGQLSTDTQYF.